Below, 4 T cell receptor beta chains from the same sample are listed, as sequenced in a study of T cells expressing NK-cell markers. For each CDR3 protein, TCRdb gives one entry from its re-call of the 5' RACE reads, without DNA. Its clone listing holds tens of thousands of distinct CDR3 sequences. Sequenced sample: blood T cells: a sorted CD56 or NKG2C T cell subset, CD4+ or CD8+ T cells, or bulk PBMC T cells (not recorded which). The receptors were sampled from a man aged 18 to 69 in good health.

The chain employs TRBV5-6 and TRBJ2-5; TCRdb's D gene call, TRBD1, goes unchecked for lack of DNA. In germline, CDR1 is SGHDT, CDR2 YYEEEE. The CDR3 length is 14 residues. This CDR3 is CASSRGAMQETQYF.

The CDR3 here is CSTWTSGRIGLYEQFF. This chain uses TRBV20-1 with TRBJ2-1; TCRdb calls TRBD2, which cannot be checked without DNA. The CDR3 runs 16 residues. Germline V lookup: CDR1 DFQATT, CDR2 SNEGSKA (reference sequence).

The V call is TRBV7-9, the J call TRBJ1-1; the D call of TRBD1 rests on TCRdb alone, since no DNA is present to check it. From germline, CDR1 is SEHNR and CDR2 FQNEAQ (reference sequence). CDR3 length: 14 amino acids. CDR3 region: CASTPGQGGSEAFF.

The genes are TRBV18 and TRBJ2-3; the D gene TCRdb calls, TRBD1, cannot be checked with no DNA. The germline V gene has CDR1 KGHSH and CDR2 LQKENI. There are 14 residues in the CDR3. This CDR3 is CASSLQGTTDTQYF.